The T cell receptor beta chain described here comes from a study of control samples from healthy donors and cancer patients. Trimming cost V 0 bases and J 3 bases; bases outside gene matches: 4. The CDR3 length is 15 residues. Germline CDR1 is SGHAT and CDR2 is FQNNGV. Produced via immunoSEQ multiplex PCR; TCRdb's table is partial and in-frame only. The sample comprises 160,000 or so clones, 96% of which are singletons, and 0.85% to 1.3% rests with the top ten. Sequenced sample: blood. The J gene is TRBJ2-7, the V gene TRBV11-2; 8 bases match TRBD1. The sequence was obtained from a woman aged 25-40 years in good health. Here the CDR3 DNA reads TGTGCCAGCAGCTTAGAAGGAACAGGGGGCTACGAGCAGTACTTC. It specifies CASSLEGTGGYEQYF.